The 16 T cell receptor beta chains given below trace back to one sample, sequenced in a study of blood T cell repertoires in COVID-19. Repertoires were generated with immunoSEQ multiplex PCR, while TCRdb's copy carries only in-frame clones and drops some. Of under 250,000 clones listed, around three quarters are singletons. The sequenced sample consisted of peripheral blood. These TCRs come from a woman in her 70s with acute or convalescent COVID-19.

The genes are TRBV9 and TRBJ2-7; a weak D match, TRBD2 (6 bases). V was shortened by 2 bases and J by 2 bases, with 14 bases between the two germline ends. The germline CDR1 and CDR2 sequences are SGDLS and YYNGEE. The CDR3 totals 15 residues. The CDR3 DNA reads as TGTGCCAGCAGCGTCCGGGACTTACCCCCCTACGAGCAGTACTTC. Protein sequence: CASSVRDLPPYEQYF.

The rearrangement uses TRBV12-3 or TRBV12-4 and TRBJ2-7; D may be TRBD2 (6 bases). The CDR3 spans 13 residues. V lost 10 bases and J 4 bases, leaving 17 bases between the germline ends. DNA of the CDR3: TGTGCCACCTCGCCGGGACTCCAATACGAGCAGTACTTC. Translating it yields CATSPGLQYEQYF.

The chain recombines TRBV7-9 with TRBJ2-1; 7 bases align to TRBD1. Per the germline V gene, CDR1 is SEHNR and CDR2 is FQNEAQ (reference sequence). J gave up 4 bases and V 8 bases, and 5 bases lay outside the gene matches. This CDR3 has 13 amino acids. The CDR3 DNA sequence: TGTGCCAGCGACCGGGACAGTTACAATGAGCAGTTCTTC. It encodes CASDRDSYNEQFF.

This rearrangement joins TRBV21-1 to TRBJ2-5; the D call of TRBD1 is as the table states it, not checked on the DNA. TRBV21-1 is marked as a pseudogene. The CDR3 is made up of 15 amino acids. The CDR3 DNA sequence: TGTGCCAGCAGCAAAGACGTGGGCTCCCAAGAGACCCAGTACTTC. Its translation: CASSKDVGSQETQYF.

This chain uses TRBV6-5 with TRBJ2-4; D is uncertain. Germline CDR1 is MNHEY and CDR2 is SVGAGI. With 6 bases removed from V and 1 base from J, the gap between germline ends came to 13 bases. The CDR3 runs 15 residues. The CDR3 DNA follows: TGTGCCAGCAGATCTTTGCGCTTCGCCAAAAACATTCAGTACTTC. This sequence encodes CASRSLRFAKNIQYF.

This clone was found a few times. The gene calls are TRBV3-1 (or the pseudogene TRBV3-2) and TRBJ1-5; the D is unclear. Germline V CDR1 and CDR2: LGHDT, YNNKEL (reference sequence). V lost 1 base, J lost 1 base, and 8 bases lay in between. The CDR3 length is 15 residues. Written as DNA, the CDR3 is TGTGCCAGCAGCCAAGGGCCGATGAGCAATCAGCCCCAGCATTTT. The encoded protein is CASSQGPMSNQPQHF.

This chain joins TRBV28 and TRBJ2-5; D might be TRBD2 (6 bases). Germline V CDR1 and CDR2: MDHEN, SYDVKM. The V end was cut by 2 bases, the J end by 5 bases, with 12 bases between. The CDR3 is 14 residues long. The CDR3 sequence: CASSLTWGVETQYF. The CDR3 coding sequence is TGTGCCAGCAGTTTAACCTGGGGGGTGGAGACCCAGTACTTC.

Only a few counts were recorded for this clone. The chain joins TRBV19 to TRBJ2-1, with a tentative D call TRBD2 (6 bases). This CDR3 is built from 17 residues. Per germline, CDR1 LNHDA and CDR2 SQIVND (reference sequence). With 1 base removed from V and 5 bases from J, the gap between germline ends came to 18 bases. This CDR3 reads CASSIAAGSGRDNEQFF. DNA of the CDR3: TGTGCCAGTAGTATAGCCGCCGGGAGCGGCAGGGACAATGAGCAGTTCTTC.

CDR3 nucleotide sequence: TGTGCCAGTAGCACCGGGACTAGCGACTTCTACGAGCAGTACTTC. The encoded protein is CASSTGTSDFYEQYF. The rearrangement uses TRBV19 and TRBJ2-7; 10 bases fit TRBD2. Germline values: CDR1 LNHDA, CDR2 SQIVND (reference sequence). This CDR3 comprises 15 residues. Trimming took 6 bases from V and 3 from J; bases not matched to a gene: 8.

This chain joins TRBV6-6 and TRBJ1-4, with D possibly TRBD1 on 5 matching bases. The germline V gene encodes CDR1 MNHNY and CDR2 SVGAGI (reference sequence). V was pared by 6 bases and J by 0 bases, with 8 bases between. CDR3 length equals 14 residues. CDR3 residues: CASRTGATNEKLFF. The CDR3 DNA sequence: TGTGCCAGCAGAACAGGTGCAACTAATGAAAAACTGTTTTTT.

V and J are TRBV14 and TRBJ2-4; the D gene is possibly TRBD2 (5 bases). This CDR3 spans 15 amino acids. Trimming stripped 0 bases from V and 4 bases from J, with 10 bases between. CDR1 and CDR2 (germline): SGHDN, FVKESK. CDR3 loop: CASSQDRGWKNIQYF. CDR3 in DNA: TGTGCCAGCAGCCAAGATCGGGGTTGGAAAAACATTCAGTACTTC. Complete variable domain (other parts from reference TRBV14 and TRBJ2-4): EAGVTQFPSHSVIEKGQTVTLRCDPISGHDNLYWYRRVMGKEIKFLLHFVKESKQDESGMPNNRFLAERTGGTYSTLKVQPAELEDSGVYFCASSQDRGWKNIQYFGAGTRLSVL.

The chain is built from TRBV11-2 and TRBJ1-3; the D gene is possibly TRBD1 (6 bases). This CDR3 has 16 amino acids. The germline V and J ends were trimmed by 2 bases and 0 bases, with 11 bases remaining between them. Germline V gene sequence: CDR1 SGHAT, CDR2 FQNNGV. The CDR3: CASSLTDSSSGNTIYF. DNA of the CDR3: TGTGCCAGCAGCTTAACGGACAGCTCCTCTGGAAACACCATATATTTT. Using reference TRBV11-2 and TRBJ1-3 for the parts outside the CDR3, the full variable domain is EAGVAQSPRYKIIEKRQSVAFWCNPISGHATLYWYQQILGQGPKLLIQFQNNGVVDDSQLPKDRFSAERLKGVDSTLKIQPAKLEDSAVYLCASSLTDSSSGNTIYFGEGSWLTVV.

A word on this clone: One end of the junction does not line up with germline, which may come from a read error. The chain carries TRBV28 and TRBJ1-1, with D perhaps matching TRBD1 (5 bases). The germline V gene encodes CDR1 MDHEN and CDR2 SYDVKM. CDR3 size: 15 residues. CDR3 in DNA: TGTGCCAGCACCCAGGGAATAGGAGCGAACACTCAAGCTTTCTTT. It specifies CASTQGIGANTQAFF.

This clone was seen just once. The chain couples TRBV30 to TRBJ1-1; 9 nucleotides agree with TRBD1. CDR1 and CDR2 from the germline V gene are GTSNPN and SVGIG (reference sequence). This CDR3 has 17 amino acids. With 0 bases clipped from V and 4 bases from J, the junction kept 12 bases outside the gene matches. This CDR3 reads CAWSVQRTGAAGTEAFF. As DNA, the CDR3 is TGTGCCTGGAGTGTACAAAGGACAGGGGCGGCGGGCACTGAAGCTTTCTTT.

The rearrangement uses TRBV27 and TRBJ2-7; 10 bases agree with TRBD2. Germline V gene lookup returns CDR1 MNHEY and CDR2 SMNVEV (reference sequence). This CDR3 comprises 14 residues. Trimming removed 6 bases from V and 7 bases from J; junction bases left unmatched: 9. The CDR3 DNA reads as TGTGCCAGCAGAAGAGCGGGAGGGGCAGGGGAGCAGTACTTC. Protein sequence: CASRRAGGAGEQYF.

The chain has TRBV4-1 and TRBJ2-2, with 9 positions matching TRBD2. The CDR3 runs to 15 residues. Per the germline V gene, CDR1 is MGHRA and CDR2 is YSYEKL. The trim removed 0 bases at V and 6 bases at J, leaving 2 bases unmatched. The CDR3 sequence: CASSQDPSGAGELFF. The DNA of the CDR3 is TGCGCCAGCAGCCAAGATCCTAGCGGGGCCGGGGAGCTGTTTTTT.